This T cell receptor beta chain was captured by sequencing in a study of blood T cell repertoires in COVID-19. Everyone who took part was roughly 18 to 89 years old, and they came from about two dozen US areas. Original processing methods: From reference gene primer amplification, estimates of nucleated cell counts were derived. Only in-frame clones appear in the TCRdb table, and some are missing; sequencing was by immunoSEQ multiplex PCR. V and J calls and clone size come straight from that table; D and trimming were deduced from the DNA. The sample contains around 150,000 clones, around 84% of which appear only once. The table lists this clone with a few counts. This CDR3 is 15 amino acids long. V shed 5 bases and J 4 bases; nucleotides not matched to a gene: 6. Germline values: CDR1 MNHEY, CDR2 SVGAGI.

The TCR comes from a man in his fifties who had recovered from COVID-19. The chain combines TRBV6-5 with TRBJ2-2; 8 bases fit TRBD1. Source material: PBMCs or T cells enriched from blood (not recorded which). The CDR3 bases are TGTGCCAGCAGTCGGACAGGGAGTTTCACCGGGGAGCTGTTTTTT. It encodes CASSRTGSFTGELFF.